Following are 18 T cell receptor beta chains from one sample sequenced in a study of cytomegalovirus exposure and HLA in healthy donors. Primers included in the PCR were 60 Vbeta and 13 Jbeta primers. Data came from immunoSEQ multiplex PCR; TCRdb stores just in-frame clones and leaves some out. The sample has approximately 130,000 clones; roughly three quarters are singletons. Sequencing was performed on PBMCs. Source of these receptors: a man between 25 and 39 years old in good health and CMV-seronegative.

With respect to this clone: This specimen includes other DNA sequences encoding the same CDR3. The chain couples TRBV7-2 to TRBJ2-7; 9 nucleotides agree with TRBD1. CDR3 size: 15 residues. V was clipped by 0 bases and J by 4 bases; unmatched bases: 4. CDR1 and CDR2 from the germline V gene are SGHTA and FQGNSA. DNA of the CDR3: TGTGCCAGCAGCTTAGCTCCGGGACAGGGATACGAGCAGTACTTC. It specifies CASSLAPGQGYEQYF.

A few counts support this clone. This chain joins TRBV11-2 and TRBJ2-5, with D possibly matching TRBD1 (7 bases). Germline loops: CDR1 SGHAT, CDR2 FQNNGV. V was trimmed by 8 bases and J by 5 bases, leaving 21 bases between them. This CDR3 has 15 amino acids. CDR3 sequence: CASRHRQGGGETQYF. The CDR3, as DNA: TGTGCCAGCCGCCACCGACAGGGAGGAGGGGAGACCCAGTACTTC. Supplemented by reference TRBV11-2 and TRBJ2-5, the full variable domain reads EAGVAQSPRYKIIEKRQSVAFWCNPISGHATLYWYQQILGQGPKLLIQFQNNGVVDDSQLPKDRFSAERLKGVDSTLKIQPAKLEDSAVYLCASRHRQGGGETQYFGPGTRLLVL.

The gene calls are TRBV6-1 and TRBJ1-2; 9 bases fit TRBD1. The CDR3 is 16 residues long. The ends lost 3 bases at V and 5 bases at J; junction bases unmatched: 10. Germline V gene sequence: CDR1 MNHNS, CDR2 SASEGT. CDR3 sequence (DNA): TGTGCCAGCAGTGATACCCTCGGGACAGGGAATTATGGCTACACCTTC. Its translation is CASSDTLGTGNYGYTF.

The chain links TRBV27 to TRBJ1-1, with 7 nucleotides matching TRBD1. The CDR3 is made up of 13 amino acids. Germline loops: CDR1 MNHEY, CDR2 SMNVEV (reference sequence). V trimming: 6 bases; J trimming: 5 bases; junction bases outside the gene matches: 6. The CDR3: CASSLTGLTEAFF. In nucleotides, the CDR3 is TGTGCCAGCAGCCTGACAGGGCTGACTGAAGCTTTCTTT.

The gene calls are TRBV6-1 and TRBJ1-5, with D maybe TRBD1 (6 bases). The CDR3 contains 15 residues. V lost 5 bases and J lost 1, with 12 bases in between. Germline V gives CDR1 MNHNS, CDR2 SASEGT. The CDR3 protein is CASSRTETSNQPQHF. The CDR3 DNA follows: TGTGCCAGCAGTAGGACAGAGACCAGCAATCAGCCCCAGCATTTT.

The chain employs TRBV19 and TRBJ2-1; D uncertain. CDR3 size: 13 residues. Deletions cut 10 bases from V and 7 bases from J, with 17 bases between. Germline V lookup: CDR1 LNHDA, CDR2 SQIVND (reference sequence). The CDR3 nucleotides are TGTGCCACCAAGCCTGCGGAGTTTAATGAGCAGTTCTTC. Its protein is CATKPAEFNEQFF.

This clone appeared a few times. This chain joins TRBV29-1 and TRBJ2-7, with a weak D call TRBD1 (5 bases). Deletions cut 4 bases from V and 5 bases from J, with 12 bases between. Germline assignment: CDR1 SQVTM and CDR2 ANQGSEA. The CDR3 has 12 residues. The CDR3 protein is CSVGREKNEQYF. The CDR3 nucleotides are TGCAGCGTTGGCAGGGAAAAGAACGAGCAGTACTTC.

The rearrangement uses TRBV4-3 and TRBJ2-7; D is possibly TRBD2 (6 bases). Trimming stripped 4 bases from V and 7 bases from J, with 20 bases between. This CDR3 spans 15 amino acids. Germline CDR1 reads LGHNA; CDR2 reads YSLEER. The chain's CDR3 is CASSPSVGRDGEQYF. The CDR3 DNA follows: TGCGCCAGCAGCCCGTCGGTGGGGCGGGACGGTGAGCAGTACTTC.

The chain combines TRBV29-1 with TRBJ1-2; D unclear. Trimming took 5 bases from V and 6 from J, leaving 16 bases between them. Per germline, CDR1 SQVTM and CDR2 ANQGSEA. The CDR3 covers 13 residues. The CDR3 loop reads CSVRKTAGHGYTF. CDR3 bases: TGCAGCGTTAGAAAAACAGCAGGTCATGGCTACACCTTC.

V is TRBV29-1 and J is TRBJ2-5, with 10 bases that match TRBD2. The J call could be wrong; TRBJ2-7 is a better fit for the DNA end. Germline values: CDR1 SQVTM, CDR2 ANQGSEA. The CDR3 spans 16 residues. CDR3 nucleotide sequence: TGCAGCGTTGAAGTGAATTTAATAGCGGGAGGAACCGAGCAGTACTTC. The encoded protein is CSVEVNLIAGGTEQYF.

V is TRBV6-5 and J is TRBJ2-7, with D maybe TRBD1 (6 bases). This CDR3 has 16 amino acids. CDR1 and CDR2 from the germline V gene are MNHEY and SVGAGI. The V gene lost 2 bases and the J gene lost 5 bases, with 19 bases spanning the gap. The CDR3 DNA sequence: TGTGCCAGCAGTTACCAAACAGGGCAGCTGGACGACGAGCAGTACTTC. Amino acids: CASSYQTGQLDDEQYF.

This chain joins TRBV5-1 and TRBJ2-1, with 10 bases lining up with TRBD2. The CDR3 totals 13 residues. The germline CDR1 and CDR2 sequences are SGHRS and YFSETQ. The ends lost 6 bases at V and 7 bases at J; junction bases unmatched: 4. DNA for the CDR3: TGCGCCAGCACAGGGACTAGCGCGAATGAGCAGTTCTTC. Translated: CASTGTSANEQFF.

This chain uses TRBV21-1 with TRBJ1-5; TRBD1, the table's D call, lacks a check against the DNA. TRBV21-1 is a pseudogene segment. There are 16 residues in the CDR3. The CDR3 loop is CASSKPGSYSNQPQHF. Here the CDR3 DNA reads TGTGCCAGCAGCAAGCCAGGTTCCTATAGCAATCAGCCCCAGCATTTT.

J is TRBJ1-1 and V is TRBV5-8; D is uncertain. The CDR3 extends over 14 amino acids. V was trimmed by 0 bases and J by 12 bases, leaving 18 bases between them. Germline V gene data show CDR1 as SGHTS and CDR2 as YDEGEE. The CDR3 coding sequence is TGTGCCAGCAGCTTGGCCAAACTGACCGGGGTTTCTTTCTTT. It yields the protein CASSLAKLTGVSFF.

The table lists this clone with a count of one. The gene calls are TRBV7-3 and TRBJ1-3, with 9 bases identical to TRBD1. The CDR3 totals 15 residues. J gave up 4 bases and V 5 bases, and 6 bases lay outside the gene matches. Germline assignment: CDR1 SGHTA and CDR2 FQGTGA. The CDR3 DNA reads TGTGCCAGCAGCCCGGACAGGGGAAGAGGAAACACCATATATTTT. Amino acid sequence: CASSPDRGRGNTIYF.

The chain combines TRBV9 with TRBJ2-1; the D is unclear. The V gene lost 9 bases and the J gene lost 3 bases, with 4 bases spanning the gap. The CDR3 has 10 residues. Germline values: CDR1 SGDLS, CDR2 YYNGEE. CDR3 amino acids: CATFYNEQFF. Written as DNA, the CDR3 is TGTGCCACGTTCTACAATGAGCAGTTCTTC.

The chain joins TRBV5-1 to TRBJ1-4, with 9 bases identical to TRBD1. This CDR3 contains 15 residues. Trimming took 2 bases from V and 8 from J; bases not matched to a gene: 7. CDR1 is SGHRS and CDR2 is YFSETQ in the germline V gene. CDR3 sequence: CASSLSGTGTEKLFF. The CDR3 bases are TGCGCCAGCAGCTTATCCGGGACAGGGACAGAAAAACTGTTTTTT.

The genes are TRBV6-5 and TRBJ2-7, with TRBD2 as a possible D gene (6 bases). V lost 4 bases, J lost 4 bases, and 14 bases lay in between. The germline gives CDR1 MNHEY, CDR2 SVGAGI. The CDR3 contains 14 residues. The CDR3 nucleotides are TGTGCCAGCAGTTGGGGGGAGATGGGATACGAGCAGTACTTC. Its protein is CASSWGEMGYEQYF.